The clone carrying this TCR beta chain was seen a handful of times. The antigen remains unidentified. This sample stems from a study of shared clonotypes between healthy human individuals. Whole-study results and caveats: The study found roughly 5% of naive CD4 clonotypes shared across a handful of donors.

The CDR3 totals 15 residues. Germline V CDR1 and CDR2: MNHNY, SVGAGI (reference sequence). The ends lost 5 bases at V and 2 bases at J; junction bases unmatched: 1. Generated by immunoSEQ multiplex PCR, the TCRdb table keeps only in-frame clones and is missing some. The sample has 550,000 to 700,000 clones; around four fifths are singletons. J is TRBJ2-3 and V is TRBV6-6; TRBD2 agrees at 13 bases. Sequenced material: memory CD4+ T cells sorted from blood. Subset noted: CD45RA-negative fraction. This TCR was recovered from a woman aged 25 to 45 in good health. The CDR3 is CASSGLAGVTDTQYF. The CDR3 DNA sequence: TGTGCCAGCAGTGGACTAGCGGGGGTCACAGATACGCAGTATTTT.